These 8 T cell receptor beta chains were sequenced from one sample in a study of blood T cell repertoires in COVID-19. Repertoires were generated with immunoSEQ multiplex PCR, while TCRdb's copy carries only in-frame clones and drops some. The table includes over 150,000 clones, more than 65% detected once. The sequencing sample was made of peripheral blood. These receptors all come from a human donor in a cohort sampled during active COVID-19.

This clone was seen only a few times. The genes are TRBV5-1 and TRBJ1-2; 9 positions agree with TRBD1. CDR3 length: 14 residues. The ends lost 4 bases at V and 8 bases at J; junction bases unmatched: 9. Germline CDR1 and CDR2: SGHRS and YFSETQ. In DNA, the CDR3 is TGCGCCAGCAGCCTAGGGACAGGGCCGCGAGGCTACACCTTC. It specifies CASSLGTGPRGYTF.

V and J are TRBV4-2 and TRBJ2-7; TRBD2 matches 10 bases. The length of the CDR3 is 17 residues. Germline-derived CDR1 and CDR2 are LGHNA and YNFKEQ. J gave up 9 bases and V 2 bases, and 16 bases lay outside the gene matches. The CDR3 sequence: CASSQFGAQREGMVQYF. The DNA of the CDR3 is TGTGCCAGCAGCCAATTTGGAGCCCAGCGGGAGGGCATGGTGCAGTACTTC.

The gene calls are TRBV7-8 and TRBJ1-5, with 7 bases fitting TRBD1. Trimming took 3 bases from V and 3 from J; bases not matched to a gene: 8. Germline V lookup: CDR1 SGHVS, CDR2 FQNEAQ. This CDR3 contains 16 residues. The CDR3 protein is CASSFAQGPYNQPQHF. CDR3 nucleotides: TGTGCCAGCAGCTTTGCACAGGGGCCCTACAATCAGCCCCAGCATTTT.

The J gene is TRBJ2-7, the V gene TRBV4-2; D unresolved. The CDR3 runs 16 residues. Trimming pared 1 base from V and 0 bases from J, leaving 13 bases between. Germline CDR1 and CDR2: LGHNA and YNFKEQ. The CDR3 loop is CASSQVVSVSSYEQYF. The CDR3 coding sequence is TGTGCCAGCAGCCAAGTTGTCAGCGTTAGCTCCTACGAGCAGTACTTC.

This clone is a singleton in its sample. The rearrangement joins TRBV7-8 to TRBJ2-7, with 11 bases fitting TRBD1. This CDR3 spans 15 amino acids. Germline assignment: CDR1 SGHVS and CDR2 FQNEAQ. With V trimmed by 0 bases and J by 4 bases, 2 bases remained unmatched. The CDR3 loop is CASSLAGQGGYEQYF. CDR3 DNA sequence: TGTGCCAGCAGCTTAGCGGGACAGGGGGGTTACGAGCAGTACTTC.

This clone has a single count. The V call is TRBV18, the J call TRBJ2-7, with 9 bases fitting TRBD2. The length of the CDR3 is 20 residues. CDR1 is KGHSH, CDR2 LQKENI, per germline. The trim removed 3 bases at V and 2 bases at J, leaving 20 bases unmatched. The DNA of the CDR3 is TGTGCCAGCTCACCGCAGGGGCCCTCCTATAGCGGGAGCTCAACCTACGAGCAGTACTTC. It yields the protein CASSPQGPSYSGSSTYEQYF.

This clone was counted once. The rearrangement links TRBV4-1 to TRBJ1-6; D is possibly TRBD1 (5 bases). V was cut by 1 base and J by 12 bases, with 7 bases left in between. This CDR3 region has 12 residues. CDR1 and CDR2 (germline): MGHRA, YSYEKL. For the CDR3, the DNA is TGCGCCAGCAGCCAAGTTCAGGGACCCCTCCACTTT. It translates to CASSQVQGPLHF.

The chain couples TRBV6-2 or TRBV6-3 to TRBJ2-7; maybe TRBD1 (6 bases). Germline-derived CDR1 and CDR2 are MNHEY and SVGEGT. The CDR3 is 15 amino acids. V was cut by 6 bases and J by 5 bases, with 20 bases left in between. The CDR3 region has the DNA TGTGCCAGCAGCAGCTCGAGCAGGGGATTCCACGAGCAGTACTTC. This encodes CASSSSSRGFHEQYF.